This TCR beta chain was captured by sequencing in a study of OX40 agonist ivuxolimab in advanced cancers. Regarding the study as a whole: Expanded peripheral T-cell antigen specificity went undetermined.

A word on this clone: What it binds is unknown.

Systemic immunosuppression or autoimmune disease history was grounds to exclude patients. Generated by immunoSEQ multiplex PCR, the TCRdb table keeps only in-frame clones and is missing some. The sample has roughly 100,000 clones, just under 95% seen once. The CDR3 sequence is 13 residues long. Germline V CDR1 and CDR2: SGHTA, FQGNSA. Trimming took 4 bases from V and 8 from J, leaving 9 bases between them. The receptor comes from an adult with an advanced solid tumor such as melanoma, head and neck, liver or kidney cancer. The chain has TRBV7-2 and TRBJ1-6; D remains unclear. The specimen comprised CD4+ or CD8+ T cells sorted from blood, sampled in a trial of the OX40 agonist ivuxolimab. CDR3 sequence (DNA): TGTGCCAGCAGCTCAGCCACCTATTCACCCCTCCACTTT. Its translation: CASSSATYSPLHF.